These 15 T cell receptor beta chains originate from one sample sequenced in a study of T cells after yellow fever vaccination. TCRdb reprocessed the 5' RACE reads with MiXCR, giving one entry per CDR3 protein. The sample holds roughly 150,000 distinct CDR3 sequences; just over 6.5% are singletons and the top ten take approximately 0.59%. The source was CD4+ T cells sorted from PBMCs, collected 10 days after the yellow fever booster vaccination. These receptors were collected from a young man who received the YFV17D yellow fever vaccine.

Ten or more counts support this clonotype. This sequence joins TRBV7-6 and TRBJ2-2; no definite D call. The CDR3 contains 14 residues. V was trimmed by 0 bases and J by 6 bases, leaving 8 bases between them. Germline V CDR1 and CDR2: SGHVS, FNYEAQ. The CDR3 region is CASSLAVGAGELFF. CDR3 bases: TGTGCCAGCAGCTTAGCGGTTGGGGCCGGGGAGCTGTTTTTT. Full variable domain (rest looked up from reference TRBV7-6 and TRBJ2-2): GAGVSQSPRYKVTKRGQDVALRCDPISGHVSLYWYRQALGQGPEFLTYFNYEAQQDKSGLPNDRFSAERPEGSISTLTIQRTEQRDSAMYRCASSLAVGAGELFFGEGSRLTVL.

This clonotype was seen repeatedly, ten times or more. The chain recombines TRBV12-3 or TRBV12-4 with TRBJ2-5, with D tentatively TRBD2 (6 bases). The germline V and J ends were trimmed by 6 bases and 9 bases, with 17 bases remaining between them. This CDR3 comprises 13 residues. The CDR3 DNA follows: TGTGCCAGCAGCGCTCAGGAAGGAGGGGCCCAGTACTTC. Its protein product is CASSAQEGGAQYF.

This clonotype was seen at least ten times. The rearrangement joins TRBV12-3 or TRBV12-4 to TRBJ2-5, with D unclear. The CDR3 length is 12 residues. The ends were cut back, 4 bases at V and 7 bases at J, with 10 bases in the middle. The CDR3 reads CASSSSLGTQYF. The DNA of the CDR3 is TGTGCCAGCAGTTCATCTCTCGGGACCCAGTACTTC.

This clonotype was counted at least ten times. The CDR3 DNA reads as TGCAGTGCTAGAGAAGGGGTGGGAGGAGGCTACACCTTC. Protein product: CSAREGVGGGYTF. The V gene is TRBV20-1, the J gene TRBJ1-2; possibly TRBD1 for D (5 bases). The V gene's germline CDR1 is DFQATT and CDR2 SNEGSKA (reference sequence). This CDR3 is 13 amino acids long. V lost 0 bases to trimming and J lost 8 bases, with 13 bases between them.

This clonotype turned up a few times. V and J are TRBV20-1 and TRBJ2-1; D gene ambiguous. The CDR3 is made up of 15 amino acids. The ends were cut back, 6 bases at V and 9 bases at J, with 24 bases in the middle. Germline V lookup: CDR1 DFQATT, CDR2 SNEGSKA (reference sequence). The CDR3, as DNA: TGCAGTGCCCCTAGGGTGGGTCTAGTTCTAAGTGAGCAGTTCTTC. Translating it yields CSAPRVGLVLSEQFF.

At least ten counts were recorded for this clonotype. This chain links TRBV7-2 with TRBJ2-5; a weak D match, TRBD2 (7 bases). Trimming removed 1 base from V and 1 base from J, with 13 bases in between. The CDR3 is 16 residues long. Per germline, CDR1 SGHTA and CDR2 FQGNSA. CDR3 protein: CASSLVGGASQETQYF. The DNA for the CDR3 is TGTGCCAGCAGCTTAGTAGGGGGGGCTAGCCAAGAGACCCAGTACTTC.

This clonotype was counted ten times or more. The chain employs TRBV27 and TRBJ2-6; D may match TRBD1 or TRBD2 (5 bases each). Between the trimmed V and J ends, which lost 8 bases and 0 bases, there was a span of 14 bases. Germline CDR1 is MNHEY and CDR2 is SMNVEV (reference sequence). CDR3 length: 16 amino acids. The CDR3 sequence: CASSWGWSSGANVLTF. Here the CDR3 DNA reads TGTGCCAGCTCGTGGGGGTGGAGCTCTGGGGCCAACGTCCTGACTTTC.

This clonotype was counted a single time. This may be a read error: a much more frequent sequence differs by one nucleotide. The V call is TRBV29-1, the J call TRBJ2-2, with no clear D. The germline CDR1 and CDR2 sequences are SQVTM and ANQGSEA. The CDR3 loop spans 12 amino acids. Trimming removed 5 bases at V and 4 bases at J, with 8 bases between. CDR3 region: CSVSTITGELFF. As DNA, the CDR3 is TGCAGCGTTTCCACGATCACCGGGGAGCTGTTTTTT.

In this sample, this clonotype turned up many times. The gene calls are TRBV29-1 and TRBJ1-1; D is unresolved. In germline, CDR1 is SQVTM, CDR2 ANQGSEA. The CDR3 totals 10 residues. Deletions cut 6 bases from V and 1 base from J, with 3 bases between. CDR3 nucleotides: TGCAGCGTCGCGAACACTGAAGCTTTCTTT. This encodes CSVANTEAFF.

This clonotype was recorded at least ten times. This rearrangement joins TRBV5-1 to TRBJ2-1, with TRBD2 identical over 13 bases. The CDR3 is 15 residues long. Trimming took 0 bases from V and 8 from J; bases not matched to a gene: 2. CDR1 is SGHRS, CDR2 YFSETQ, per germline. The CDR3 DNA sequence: TGCGCCAGCAGCTTGGGGACTAGCGGGAGCCATGAGCAGTTCTTC. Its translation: CASSLGTSGSHEQFF.

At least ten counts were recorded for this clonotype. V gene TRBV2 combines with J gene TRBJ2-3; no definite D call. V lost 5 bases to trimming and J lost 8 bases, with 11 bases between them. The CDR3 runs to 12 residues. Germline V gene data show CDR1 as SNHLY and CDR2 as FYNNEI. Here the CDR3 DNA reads TGTGCCAGCAGTCCCTTGGCCCTTACGCAGTATTTT. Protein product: CASSPLALTQYF.

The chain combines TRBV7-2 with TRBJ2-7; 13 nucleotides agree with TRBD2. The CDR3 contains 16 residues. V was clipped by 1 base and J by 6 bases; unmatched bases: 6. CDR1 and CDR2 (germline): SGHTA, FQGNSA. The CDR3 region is CASSLVWTSGRGEQYF. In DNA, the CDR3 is TGTGCCAGCAGCTTAGTATGGACTAGCGGGAGAGGCGAGCAGTACTTC.

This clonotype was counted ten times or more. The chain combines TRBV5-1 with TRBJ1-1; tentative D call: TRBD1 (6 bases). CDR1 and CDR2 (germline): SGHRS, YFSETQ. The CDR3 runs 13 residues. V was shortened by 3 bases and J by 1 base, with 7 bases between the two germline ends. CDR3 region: CASSWGQNTEAFF. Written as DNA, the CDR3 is TGCGCCAGCAGCTGGGGACAGAACACTGAAGCTTTCTTT. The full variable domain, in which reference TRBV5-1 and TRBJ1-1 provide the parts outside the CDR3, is KAGVTQTPRYLIKTRGQQVTLSCSPISGHRSVSWYQQTPGQGLQFLFEYFSETQRNKGNFPGRFSGRQFSNSRSEMNVSTLELGDSALYLCASSWGQNTEAFFGQGTRLTVV.

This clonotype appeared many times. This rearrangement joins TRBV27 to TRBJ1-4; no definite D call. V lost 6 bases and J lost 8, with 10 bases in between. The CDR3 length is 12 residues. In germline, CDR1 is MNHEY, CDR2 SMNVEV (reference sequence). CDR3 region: CASRAIGEKLFF. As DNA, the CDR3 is TGTGCCAGCAGGGCAATAGGGGAAAAACTGTTTTTT.

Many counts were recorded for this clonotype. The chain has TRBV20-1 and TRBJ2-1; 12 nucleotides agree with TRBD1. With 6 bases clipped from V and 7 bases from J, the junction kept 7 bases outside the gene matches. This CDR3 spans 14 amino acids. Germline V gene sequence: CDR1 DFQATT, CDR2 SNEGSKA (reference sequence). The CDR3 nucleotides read TGCAGTGCCCCGGGGGACAGGGGGCAAAATGAGCAGTTCTTC. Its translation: CSAPGDRGQNEQFF.